Below are 29 T cell receptor beta chains sequenced from a single sample in a study of blood T cell repertoires in COVID-19. Produced via immunoSEQ multiplex PCR; TCRdb's table is partial and in-frame only. The sample lists approximately 260,000 clones, around 90% occurring once. What was sequenced was peripheral blood. These receptor sequences come from a man aged 55 to 70 who had recovered from COVID-19.

A single count supports this clone. This chain connects TRBV23-1 to TRBJ2-7; no clear D. TRBV23-1 qualifies as an ORF whose function is uncertain. This CDR3 spans 11 amino acids. The germline V and J ends were trimmed by 0 bases and 6 bases, with 3 bases remaining between them. As DNA, the CDR3 is TGCGCCAGCAGTCAATCGCGCGAGCAGTACGTC. The encoded protein is CASSQSREQYV.

The chain has TRBV10-3 and TRBJ1-2; TRBD1 is a possible D gene (5 bases). Trimming shortened V by 8 bases and J by 5 bases, and 9 bases separated the two germline ends. The germline CDR1 and CDR2 sequences are ENHRY and SYGVKD. CDR3 size: 11 residues. CDR3 residues: CAIGQGYGYTF. CDR3 DNA sequence: TGTGCCATCGGACAAGGATATGGCTACACCTTC.

The chain recombines TRBV3-1 (or the pseudogene TRBV3-2) with TRBJ2-3; no clear D gene. The CDR3 runs 13 residues. Trimming stripped 0 bases from V and 6 bases from J, with 7 bases between. Germline loops: CDR1 LGHDT, CDR2 YNNKEL (reference sequence). The CDR3 nucleotides read TGTGCCAGCAGCCAAGACCCTTTGGATACGCAGTATTTT. Amino acid sequence: CASSQDPLDTQYF.

The rearrangement links TRBV5-1 to TRBJ2-6; D unresolved. Looked up from germline, CDR1 is SGHRS and CDR2 is YFSETQ. The germline V and J ends were trimmed by 2 bases and 0 bases, with 6 bases remaining between them. CDR3 size: 15 residues. CDR3 in amino acids: CASSLVHSGANVLTF. CDR3 sequence (DNA): TGCGCCAGCAGCTTAGTACACTCTGGGGCCAACGTCCTGACTTTC.

The chain combines TRBV7-7 with TRBJ2-3; 7 bases match TRBD1. Per germline, CDR1 SSHAT and CDR2 FNYEAQ (reference sequence). The CDR3 has 16 residues. The junction had 6 bases not matched to a gene; V was cut back by 0 bases and J by 3 bases. CDR3 nucleotides: TGTGCCAGCAGCTTAGCGCCAGGGGGAGTAACAGATACGCAGTATTTT. This codes for CASSLAPGGVTDTQYF.

The V and J genes are TRBV24-1 and TRBJ2-1; the D gene is possibly TRBD2 (6 bases). This CDR3 is 15 amino acids long. Germline V lookup: CDR1 KGHDR, CDR2 SFDVKD. Trimming removed 0 bases from V and 11 bases from J, with 16 bases in between. This chain's CDR3 is CATSDLRRREPQQFF. DNA of the CDR3: TGTGCCACCAGTGATTTGCGGAGGAGGGAGCCCCAGCAGTTCTTC.

The rearrangement joins TRBV11-3 to TRBJ2-4; D call uncertain. The CDR3 consists of 15 residues. Germline CDR1 reads SGHNT; CDR2 reads YENEEA. V dropped 5 bases and J dropped 5 bases, with 16 bases sitting between them. The DNA for the CDR3 is TGTGCCAGCAGCCAAACCGACTCTTTGCAAAACATTCAGTACTTC. As protein: CASSQTDSLQNIQYF.

This chain connects TRBV5-1 to TRBJ2-7; tentatively, D is TRBD2 (7 bases). The V end was cut by 1 base, the J end by 2 bases, with 13 bases between. CDR3 length: 15 residues. Germline CDR1 and CDR2: SGHRS and YFSETQ. CDR3 in amino acids: CASSLQQGGAYEQYF. The CDR3 DNA follows: TGCGCCAGCAGCTTGCAACAGGGAGGGGCCTACGAGCAGTACTTC.

V gene TRBV6-5 combines with J gene TRBJ2-2, with a tentative D call TRBD2 (6 bases). The V gene lost 4 bases and the J gene lost 2 bases, with 14 bases spanning the gap. Germline values: CDR1 MNHEY, CDR2 SVGAGI. The CDR3 has 16 residues. CDR3 DNA: TGTGCCAGCAGTTTGCCCGGGACTGGAAACACCGGGGAGCTGTTTTTT. This sequence encodes CASSLPGTGNTGELFF.

CDR3 in DNA: TGTGCCAGCAGCCCGGGACATCAGAACACTGAAGCTTTCTTT. Amino acids: CASSPGHQNTEAFF. The genes are TRBV6-6 and TRBJ1-1; D is perhaps TRBD1 (6 bases). V dropped 6 bases and J dropped 1 base, with 12 bases sitting between them. Germline values: CDR1 MNHNY, CDR2 SVGAGI (reference sequence). The CDR3 loop spans 14 amino acids.

The chain uses TRBV6-4 and TRBJ2-1; TRBD2 matches at 7 bases. The V segment lost 0 bases and the J segment 9 bases; nucleotides outside the gene matches: 8. CDR3 size: 15 residues. Germline lookup yields CDR1 MRHNA and CDR2 SNTAGT. The CDR3 DNA reads TGTGCCAGCAGTGACTCGGTGGGAGGGGCCGCTGAGCAGTTCTTC. Its protein product is CASSDSVGGAAEQFF.

The table lists this clone with a few counts. The chain links TRBV6-1 to TRBJ1-1, with 7 nucleotides matching TRBD1. CDR3 size: 16 residues. Germline V gene data show CDR1 as MNHNS and CDR2 as SASEGT. Trimming removed 0 bases from V and 0 bases from J; junction bases left unmatched: 4. The CDR3 loop reads CASSEAGGQLNTEAFF. The CDR3 DNA reads TGTGCCAGCAGTGAAGCGGGGGGACAGTTGAACACTGAAGCTTTCTTT.

This chain joins TRBV9 and TRBJ2-7; 7 bases map to TRBD1. Germline loops: CDR1 SGDLS, CDR2 YYNGEE. The CDR3 spans 14 residues. Trimming removed 4 bases from V and 6 bases from J; junction bases left unmatched: 10. The CDR3 nucleotides are TGTGCCAGCAGCCCGATAGGGACAGTCGGCGAGCAGTACGTC. It specifies CASSPIGTVGEQYV.

The gene calls are TRBV15 and TRBJ1-3; no clear D gene. The CDR3 is 15 residues long. Trimming pared 2 bases from V and 4 bases from J, leaving 12 bases between. Germline CDR1 LNHNV, CDR2 YYDKDF (reference sequence). CDR3 in DNA: TGTGCCACCAGCAGATTCGGACTGCCAGGAAACACCATATATTTT. As protein: CATSRFGLPGNTIYF.

The chain employs TRBV9 and TRBJ1-6; 8 positions match TRBD1. V lost 4 bases and J lost 7; bases outside the gene matches: 7. The germline CDR1 and CDR2 sequences are SGDLS and YYNGEE. The CDR3 is 15 residues long. This CDR3 reads CASSTRTGRNSPLHF. The CDR3, as DNA: TGTGCCAGCAGCACCCGGACAGGGCGGAATTCACCCCTCCACTTT. Full variable domain (missing parts from reference TRBV9 and TRBJ1-6): DSGVTQTPKHLITATGQRVTLRCSPRSGDLSVYWYQQSLDQGLQFLIQYYNGEERAKGNILERFSAQQFPDLHSELNLSSLELGDSALYFCASSTRTGRNSPLHFGNGTRLTVT.

This rearrangement joins TRBV4-1 to TRBJ1-6; TRBD1 matches 7 bases. This CDR3 comprises 18 residues. In germline, CDR1 is MGHRA, CDR2 YSYEKL. Germline trimming cut 1 base from V and 10 bases from J; bases unmatched to any gene: 16. CDR3 sequence (DNA): TGCGCCAGCAGCCAAGCGGTGGGGGCAGGGGGACTGGACTCACCCCTCCACTTT. Amino acid sequence: CASSQAVGAGGLDSPLHF.

This chain connects TRBV9 to TRBJ1-6; the match to TRBD1 covers 10 bases. CDR3 length: 17 residues. The V gene's germline CDR1 is SGDLS and CDR2 YYNGEE. The junction had 2 bases not matched to a gene; V was cut back by 0 bases and J by 2 bases. As DNA, the CDR3 is TGTGCCAGCAGCGTAGGGGACAGGGGCGCCTATAATTCACCCCTCCACTTT. Translating it yields CASSVGDRGAYNSPLHF.

The rearrangement links TRBV7-2 to TRBJ2-4; D remains unclear. V shed 0 bases and J shed 0 bases, with 9 bases lying between them. This CDR3 spans 16 amino acids. Germline V CDR1 and CDR2: SGHTA, FQGNSA. The CDR3 bases are TGTGCCAGCAGCTTAGCGAGAACAGTAGCCAAAAACATTCAGTACTTC. It is translated as CASSLARTVAKNIQYF.

On this clone itself: A single base separates this from a much larger clone, so it may be a read error. At the DNA level, this CDR3 is encoded by other sequences in the same sample as well. The V gene is TRBV29-1, the J gene TRBJ1-1, with D perhaps TRBD1 (5 bases). Between the trimmed V and J ends, which lost 6 bases and 1 base, there was a span of 6 bases. The CDR3 consists of 11 residues. CDR1 and CDR2 (germline): SQVTM, ANQGSEA. CDR3 protein: CSVGQNTEAFF. The CDR3 DNA sequence: TGCAGCGTCGGACAGAACACTGAAGCTTTCTTT.

The genes are TRBV7-6 and TRBJ2-7; D not resolved. The germline V gene has CDR1 SGHVS and CDR2 FNYEAQ. This CDR3 comprises 15 residues. Trimming stripped 2 bases from V and 2 bases from J, with 13 bases between. The CDR3, as DNA: TGTGCCAGCAGCTTATTCCAGGTTGAGCCCTACGAGCAGTACGTC. This sequence encodes CASSLFQVEPYEQYV.

This rearrangement joins TRBV6-1 to TRBJ1-1; 9 bases are a match to TRBD1. Germline CDR1 and CDR2: MNHNS and SASEGT. With 3 bases clipped from V and 5 bases from J, the junction kept 7 bases outside the gene matches. The CDR3 spans 15 residues. CDR3 nucleotide sequence: TGTGCCAGCAGTGACGGACAGGGGATGAGGACTGAAGCTTTCTTT. Translation: CASSDGQGMRTEAFF.

The V and J genes are TRBV9 and TRBJ1-2; 8 bases are a match to TRBD1. The CDR3 spans 14 residues. Trimming took 3 bases from V and 4 from J; bases not matched to a gene: 5. The germline CDR1 and CDR2 sequences are SGDLS and YYNGEE. The CDR3 sequence: CASSADGQGYGYTF. CDR3 coding DNA: TGTGCCAGCAGCGCCGACGGACAGGGCTATGGCTACACCTTC.

This chain connects TRBV6-4 to TRBJ1-1; D remains ambiguous. In germline, CDR1 is MRHNA, CDR2 SNTAGT. V was shortened by 4 bases and J by 0 bases, with 6 bases between the two germline ends. There are 13 residues in the CDR3. The CDR3 sequence is CASSAVLNTEAFF. In DNA, the CDR3 is TGTGCCAGCAGTGCGGTATTGAACACTGAAGCTTTCTTT.

The chain is built from TRBV5-1 and TRBJ2-5, with D perhaps matching TRBD2 (7 bases). CDR3 length: 17 amino acids. Germline V CDR1 and CDR2: SGHRS, YFSETQ. V shed 1 base and J shed 2 bases, with 18 bases lying between them. The CDR3 sequence is CASSLTPGRGGQETQYF. For the CDR3, the DNA is TGCGCCAGCAGCTTGACACCGGGGAGGGGGGGTCAAGAGACCCAGTACTTC.

The count of this clone is one. This chain connects TRBV5-1 to TRBJ1-1; D remains unclear. Germline values: CDR1 SGHRS, CDR2 YFSETQ. V was pared by 1 base and J by 8 bases, with 15 bases between. This CDR3 is 14 amino acids long. The CDR3 here is CASSLRITAVEAFF. The CDR3 DNA follows: TGCGCCAGCAGCTTGAGAATAACAGCGGTCGAAGCTTTCTTT.

This rearrangement joins TRBV6-4 to TRBJ1-1; 8 nucleotides align to TRBD1. The V gene's germline CDR1 is MRHNA and CDR2 SNTAGT. The CDR3 totals 13 residues. With 7 bases clipped from V and 4 bases from J, the junction kept 5 bases outside the gene matches. CDR3 protein: CASKLTGVTEAFF. CDR3 sequence (DNA): TGTGCCAGCAAGTTGACAGGGGTCACTGAAGCTTTCTTT.

The CDR3 region is CARSLITCVPTEAFF. The CDR3, as DNA: TGTGCCAGAAGCTTAATCACCTGCGTGCCCACTGAAGCTTTCTTT. The chain joins TRBV7-5 to TRBJ1-1. TRBV7-5 has pseudogene status. The length of the CDR3 is 15 residues.

The genes are TRBV19 and TRBJ2-2, with 9 bases lining up with TRBD2. The germline V gene has CDR1 LNHDA and CDR2 SQIVND (reference sequence). The CDR3 contains 15 residues. J gave up 6 bases and V 5 bases, and 7 bases lay outside the gene matches. CDR3 sequence (DNA): TGTGCCAGTAGTGTAACTATAGCGGGGGCCGGGGAGCTGTTTTTT. Its translation is CASSVTIAGAGELFF.

The rearrangement joins TRBV7-7 to TRBJ2-5, with 8 bases fitting TRBD1. The germline V gene encodes CDR1 SSHAT and CDR2 FNYEAQ (reference sequence). The CDR3 contains 16 residues. V shed 4 bases and J 2 bases; nucleotides not matched to a gene: 9. The CDR3 region is CASSSEDRGWQETQYF. CDR3 sequence (DNA): TGTGCCAGCAGCTCTGAAGACAGGGGATGGCAAGAGACCCAGTACTTC.